A single T cell receptor beta chain is shown here with its context. Its target is not known. A library prepared for alpha chains yielded this beta chain as an off-target read; its size is of little meaning. A unique molecular identifier was carried by every single TCR cDNA molecule. TCRdb reprocessed the 5' RACE reads with MiXCR, giving one entry per CDR3 protein. The sample contains fewer than 3,500 distinct CDR3 sequences, about a sixth of which appear only once. The V gene lost 1 base and the J gene lost 0 bases, with 9 bases spanning the gap. The CDR3 consists of 15 residues. Germline V gene sequence: CDR1 ENHRY, CDR2 SYGVKD. This entry is derived from a study of spatial heterogeneity in lung cancer. Broader study findings: Estimation of coverage gave values of about 7% for alpha and around 14% for beta chains in tumor T cells. Tumor mutation count correlated with how many alpha and beta TCRs expanded intratumorally.

Noted time point: sample taken at primary tumor resection. The sample here was lung tumor tissue, taken at surgery. This rearrangement joins TRBV10-3 to TRBJ1-1; no reliable D call. The receptor was derived from a male donor with early-stage non-small cell lung cancer. The CDR3 DNA follows: TGTGCCATCAGTGAGTTGCGGGAAGTGAACACTGAAGCTTTCTTT. This encodes CAISELREVNTEAFF.